These 20 T cell receptor beta chains were all obtained from the same sample, sequenced in a study of lymphopenia after photon versus proton radiotherapy. Using immunoSEQ multiplex PCR, the repertoire was profiled, and TCRdb retains in-frame clones only, with some absent. The sample records several thousand clones, 85% to 90% being singletons. The sample consisted of peripheral blood, taken from a patient treated with photon-based radiotherapy. All receptors come from a man older than 75 with cholangiocarcinoma.

The V call is TRBV28, the J call TRBJ1-1; no definite D call. The CDR3 loop spans 12 amino acids. The V gene's germline CDR1 is MDHEN and CDR2 SYDVKM. Trimming pared 4 bases from V and 2 bases from J, leaving 5 bases between. CDR3 in amino acids: CASSYGNTEAFF. CDR3 DNA sequence: TGTGCCAGCAGTTACGGTAACACTGAAGCTTTCTTT.

J is TRBJ1-5 and V is TRBV28; TRBD1 might be the D (5 bases). The CDR3 spans 14 residues. Germline V gives CDR1 MDHEN, CDR2 SYDVKM. Trimming shortened V by 5 bases and J by 2 bases, and 10 bases separated the two germline ends. The CDR3 sequence is CASSDRFGNQPQHF. The CDR3 region has the DNA TGTGCCAGCAGTGACAGATTTGGCAATCAGCCCCAGCATTTT.

The chain is built from TRBV2 and TRBJ1-5; 7 positions agree with TRBD1. The CDR3 is made up of 14 amino acids. V lost 3 bases to trimming and J lost 6 bases; unmatched junction nucleotides: 5. From germline, CDR1 is SNHLY and CDR2 FYNNEI. The CDR3: CASSDRTGGQPQHF. CDR3 nucleotide sequence: TGTGCCAGCAGTGATAGGACAGGAGGTCAGCCCCAGCATTTT.

A single count supports this clone. V gene TRBV7-2 combines with J gene TRBJ1-2; 10 nucleotides align to TRBD1. This CDR3 contains 14 residues. The V and J ends lost 4 bases and 3 bases, in that order; junction bases with no gene match: 2. From germline, CDR1 is SGHTA and CDR2 FQGNSA. The CDR3 reads CASSSTGGDYGYTF. DNA for the CDR3: TGTGCCAGCAGCTCGACAGGGGGCGACTATGGCTACACCTTC.

The chain joins TRBV11-2 to TRBJ1-2; perhaps TRBD1 as D (6 bases). The CDR3 contains 13 residues. Germline assignment: CDR1 SGHAT and CDR2 FQNNGV. V shed 5 bases and J shed 4 bases, with 11 bases lying between them. The CDR3 loop reads CASSGGHRYGYTF. The CDR3 region has the DNA TGTGCCAGCAGCGGGGGACATCGCTATGGCTACACCTTC.

The chain is built from TRBV5-4 and TRBJ2-7, with 7 bases aligning to TRBD2. V shed 0 bases and J 0 bases; nucleotides not matched to a gene: 9. The CDR3 is 17 residues long. The germline V gene has CDR1 SGHNT and CDR2 YYREEE (reference sequence). CDR3 coding DNA: TGTGCCAGCAGCTTGGGGGTTTTTCGGGACTACTCCTACGAGCAGTACTTC. It translates to CASSLGVFRDYSYEQYF.

The chain carries TRBV7-9 and TRBJ2-3; 7 bases match TRBD2. Germline V gene sequence: CDR1 SEHNR, CDR2 FQNEAQ (reference sequence). This CDR3 contains 14 residues. With 5 bases clipped from V and 2 bases from J, the junction kept 4 bases outside the gene matches. In DNA, the CDR3 is TGTGCCAGCAGCCTAGGGACTACCACAGATACGCAGTATTTT. Encoded protein: CASSLGTTTDTQYF.

This chain links TRBV7-2 with TRBJ2-3; TRBD2 agrees at 7 bases. Trimming removed 2 bases from V and 1 base from J; junction bases left unmatched: 6. This CDR3 contains 16 residues. CDR1 is SGHTA and CDR2 is FQGNSA in the germline V gene. Here the CDR3 reads CASSLISGTGTDTQYF. The CDR3 DNA follows: TGTGCCAGCAGCTTAATAAGCGGGACCGGCACAGATACGCAGTATTTT.

The chain joins TRBV11-2 to TRBJ2-7; a possible D gene is TRBD2 (5 bases). The ends were cut back, 5 bases at V and 6 bases at J, with 8 bases in the middle. The CDR3 totals 11 residues. From germline, CDR1 is SGHAT and CDR2 FQNNGV. The CDR3 region has the DNA TGTGCCAGCAGCCTAGGACTCGAGCAGTACTTC. Translated: CASSLGLEQYF.

V gene TRBV6-5 combines with J gene TRBJ1-5; no clear D gene. Germline values: CDR1 MNHEY, CDR2 SVGAGI. The V and J ends lost 5 bases and 1 base respectively, with 9 bases between them. The CDR3 runs 14 residues. The CDR3 region has the DNA TGTGCCAGCAGTCCAGATATCAGCAATCAGCCCCAGCATTTT. Translation: CASSPDISNQPQHF.

The sample holds one count of this clone. This chain uses TRBV5-1 with TRBJ2-3; TRBD2 might be the D (6 bases). The CDR3 is 13 amino acids. Trimming removed 3 bases from V and 9 bases from J, with 14 bases in between. CDR1 is SGHRS and CDR2 is YFSETQ in the germline V gene. This CDR3 reads CASSSGEAQTQYF. For the CDR3, the DNA is TGCGCCAGCAGCTCGGGAGAGGCCCAGACGCAGTATTTT.

The count of this clone is one. This chain uses TRBV9 with TRBJ2-1; D is uncertain. This CDR3 spans 13 amino acids. Germline CDR1 reads SGDLS; CDR2 reads YYNGEE. Trimming removed 0 bases at V and 3 bases at J, with 4 bases between. The CDR3 sequence is CASSVENYNEQFF. DNA for the CDR3: TGTGCCAGCAGCGTAGAGAACTACAATGAGCAGTTCTTC. Full variable domain (outside the CDR3, taken from reference TRBV9 and TRBJ2-1): DSGVTQTPKHLITATGQRVTLRCSPRSGDLSVYWYQQSLDQGLQFLIQYYNGEERAKGNILERFSAQQFPDLHSELNLSSLELGDSALYFCASSVENYNEQFFGPGTRLTVL.

This sequence joins TRBV6-5 and TRBJ1-2, with D unclear. The germline V and J ends were trimmed by 5 bases and 9 bases, with 22 bases remaining between them. This CDR3 has 15 residues. CDR1 is MNHEY, CDR2 SVGAGI, per germline. The CDR3 DNA reads TGTGCCAGCAGTCCAGCCCCCGGAACCTACCGGAGCTACACCTTC. The encoded protein is CASSPAPGTYRSYTF.

The DNA of the CDR3 is TGCAGCGTATCCCGCGGGAACACTGAAGCTTTCTTT. Amino acid sequence: CSVSRGNTEAFF. The V gene is TRBV29-1, the J gene TRBJ1-1, with D unclear. Germline CDR1 and CDR2: SQVTM and ANQGSEA. The V end lost 6 bases, the J end lost 1 base, and 9 bases lay between the germline ends. This CDR3 has 12 amino acids. Drawing the rest from reference TRBV29-1 and TRBJ1-1, the complete variable domain is SAVISQKPSRDICQRGTSLTIQCQVDSQVTMMFWYRQQPGQSLTLIATANQGSEATYESGFVIDKFPISRPNLTFSTLTVSNMSPEDSSIYLCSVSRGNTEAFFGQGTRLTVV.

This rearrangement joins TRBV5-5 to TRBJ2-3; D gene uncertain. CDR1 is SGHKS, CDR2 YYEKEE, per germline (reference sequence). The CDR3 is made up of 16 amino acids. V lost 0 bases and J 4 bases, leaving 15 bases between the germline ends. The CDR3 spells CASSLGAFSSSDTQYF. CDR3 nucleotide sequence: TGTGCCAGCAGCTTGGGGGCCTTCTCATCGTCAGATACGCAGTATTTT.

By its share, this clone is large. V is TRBV9 and J is TRBJ1-1, with a weak D call TRBD1 (6 bases). The germline V gene has CDR1 SGDLS and CDR2 YYNGEE. The CDR3 runs 13 residues. V was pared by 8 bases and J by 1 base, with 12 bases between. CDR3 sequence reads: CARFGQKNTEAFF. The CDR3 DNA reads as TGTGCCAGATTTGGACAGAAGAACACTGAAGCTTTCTTT.

This chain links TRBV5-1 with TRBJ2-1; D not certain. V shed 1 base and J shed 3 bases, with 11 bases lying between them. The V gene's germline CDR1 is SGHRS and CDR2 YFSETQ. The CDR3 is made up of 15 amino acids. CDR3 DNA sequence: TGCGCCAGCAGCTTGCTTACACTTAACTACAATGAGCAGTTCTTC. As protein: CASSLLTLNYNEQFF. The full variable domain, in which reference TRBV5-1 and TRBJ2-1 provide the parts outside the CDR3, is KAGVTQTPRYLIKTRGQQVTLSCSPISGHRSVSWYQQTPGQGLQFLFEYFSETQRNKGNFPGRFSGRQFSNSRSEMNVSTLELGDSALYLCASSLLTLNYNEQFFGPGTRLTVL.

The chain is built from TRBV6-6 and TRBJ2-3; weak D call: TRBD1 (5 bases). The germline gives CDR1 MNHNY, CDR2 SVGAGI (reference sequence). The CDR3 length is 15 residues. The V gene lost 5 bases and the J gene lost 0 bases, with 12 bases spanning the gap. The CDR3 DNA sequence: TGTGCCAGCAGTCCAGGGAAACCTAGCACAGATACGCAGTATTTT. It translates to CASSPGKPSTDTQYF.

The CDR3 DNA is TGTGCCAGCAGTTTAACGATGGGAGTCGGGAAAGCTTTCTTT. Its translation: CASSLTMGVGKAFF. The V gene is TRBV28, the J gene TRBJ1-1, with D hard to call. The length of the CDR3 is 14 residues. V lost 2 bases, J lost 9 bases, and 16 bases lay in between. Germline loops: CDR1 MDHEN, CDR2 SYDVKM.

The chain links TRBV5-1 to TRBJ2-1; 8 nucleotides match TRBD1. CDR1 and CDR2 (germline): SGHRS, YFSETQ. V lost 0 bases to trimming and J lost 7 bases; unmatched junction nucleotides: 12. The CDR3 covers 17 residues. CDR3 DNA: TGCGCCAGCAGCTTGGGAATGGGGACAGGACGCGGGAATGAGCAGTTCTTC. Translation gives CASSLGMGTGRGNEQFF.